The clone carrying this T cell receptor beta chain was recorded many times. Antigen specificity is unknown. Trimming took off 4 bases at V and 4 bases at J, with 7 bases between the two ends. This CDR3 region has 11 residues. Germline CDR1 and CDR2: SQVTM and ANQGSEA. The sample belongs to a study of human T cells and chemical hapten exposure. The study, taken as a whole, reports: Positively correlated with patch test score were the counts of PT1 expanded TCRs.

TCRdb re-called the RACE reads with MiXCR, one entry per CDR3 protein. The profile shows approximately 370,000 distinct CDR3 sequences, 5.5% of them singletons. Time point indicated: pre-sensitization, week 0. Stated treatment: therapeutic diphenylcyclopropenone sensitization with weekly scalp DPC. The receptor's source is a woman between 18 and 30 years old with alopecia areata. Some clones in this sample may be carry-over from other donors' samples. The material sequenced was whole blood, taken in connection with sensitization to the hapten diphenylcyclopropenone (DPC). The V call is TRBV29-1, the J call TRBJ1-1; D not certain. This chain's CDR3 is CSVGGGTEAFF. In nucleotides, the CDR3 is TGCAGCGTTGGAGGTGGCACTGAAGCTTTCTTT. Full variable domain (remainder filled in from reference TRBV29-1 and TRBJ1-1): SAVISQKPSRDICQRGTSLTIQCQVDSQVTMMFWYRQQPGQSLTLIATANQGSEATYESGFVIDKFPISRPNLTFSTLTVSNMSPEDSSIYLCSVGGGTEAFFGQGTRLTVV.